Each of the 18 T cell receptor beta chains below was sequenced from the same sample in a study of T cell clones after liver transplantation (dated by TCRdb to between 2018 and 2021). Libraries were prepared through the immunoSEQ multiplex PCR assay. TCRdb retrieved this table from immuneACCESS and kept in-frame rearrangements only. Not all clones are present; in checked studies, unresolved V genes account for under half, and no reason is known for the remainder. Here the sample has about 75,000 clones; less than 90% occur a single time. The ten largest clonotypes hold 2.1% of the sample. Sequencing used CD4+ T cells from blood, obtained 48 months after liver transplant. The receptors were sampled from a human patient who received a liver transplant. Because of the transplant, the T cells may be the graft donor's rather than the patient's own.

The chain carries TRBV7-6 and TRBJ2-5; D possibly corresponds to TRBD2 (6 bases). V was trimmed by 5 bases and J by 0 bases, leaving 13 bases between them. CDR1 and CDR2 (germline): SGHVS, FNYEAQ. CDR3 length equals 15 residues. The CDR3 DNA sequence: TGTGCCAGCAGCCCCGGACTAAACTACCAAGAGACCCAGTACTTC. It encodes CASSPGLNYQETQYF.

This clone occurred a few times. The V and J genes are TRBV5-1 and TRBJ1-2; TRBD1 matches 8 bases. Unmatched junction bases numbered 11, after V lost 0 bases and J lost 4 bases. From germline, CDR1 is SGHRS and CDR2 YFSETQ. The CDR3 loop spans 17 amino acids. This CDR3 reads CASSLEGQGLSTYGYTF. As DNA, the CDR3 is TGCGCCAGCAGCTTGGAAGGACAGGGACTATCCACCTATGGCTACACCTTC.

A remark on this clone: Other DNA sequences of this sample code for an identical CDR3. J is TRBJ1-3 and V is TRBV5-1; D unresolved. The V end was cut by 0 bases, the J end by 0 bases, with 4 bases between. Germline values: CDR1 SGHRS, CDR2 YFSETQ. The CDR3 totals 14 residues. The CDR3 region is CASSLGSSGNTIYF. CDR3 in DNA: TGCGCCAGCAGCTTGGGCAGCTCTGGAAACACCATATATTTT.

The gene calls are TRBV5-4 and TRBJ2-1; 10 bases are shared with TRBD2. This CDR3 has 15 residues. Losses at the gene ends were 0 bases for V and 8 bases for J; bases not matched to a gene: 5. Germline CDR1 reads SGHNT; CDR2 reads YYREEE (reference sequence). The CDR3 nucleotides are TGTGCCAGCAGCTTGGTGTCTAGCGGGAGCGATGAGCAGTTCTTC. Residues: CASSLVSSGSDEQFF.

The chain uses TRBV7-3 and TRBJ1-1; no reliable D call. The CDR3 loop spans 13 amino acids. The germline V gene has CDR1 SGHTA and CDR2 FQGTGA. V was pared by 3 bases and J by 1 base, with 6 bases between. The DNA for the CDR3 is TGTGCCAGCAGCTTCAGCAGGAACACTGAAGCTTTCTTT. It translates to CASSFSRNTEAFF. The full variable domain, its missing parts supplied by reference TRBV7-3 and TRBJ1-1, is GAGVSQTPSNKVTEKGKYVELRCDPISGHTALYWYRQSLGQGPEFLIYFQGTGAADDSGLPNDRFFAVRPEGSVSTLKIQRTERGDSAVYLCASSFSRNTEAFFGQGTRLTVV.

The J gene is TRBJ1-6, the V gene TRBV19; TRBD1 might be the D (6 bases). This CDR3 has 16 amino acids. Trimming cost V 4 bases and J 2 bases, with 12 bases left between them. Looked up from germline, CDR1 is LNHDA and CDR2 is SQIVND (reference sequence). The CDR3 loop is CASSRRQDTYNSPLHF. The CDR3 DNA is TGTGCCAGTAGTAGAAGACAGGATACCTATAATTCACCCCTCCACTTT.

The chain couples TRBV7-2 to TRBJ1-2; D is unclear. The germline V gene encodes CDR1 SGHTA and CDR2 FQGNSA. V lost 8 bases and J 6 bases, leaving 13 bases between the germline ends. The CDR3 has 12 residues. CDR3 nucleotides: TGTGCCAGCGCTGGGGAAAGTCATGGCTACACCTTC. As protein: CASAGESHGYTF.

The chain couples TRBV25-1 to TRBJ1-1; possible D gene TRBD1, 5 bases. Germline-derived CDR1 and CDR2 are MGHDK and SYGVNS. The CDR3 loop spans 14 amino acids. Trimming left V 7 bases short and J 1 base short, with 13 bases between. CDR3 sequence: CASTLLGGNTEAFF. DNA of the CDR3: TGTGCCAGCACCCTACTGGGGGGGAACACTGAAGCTTTCTTT.

The genes are TRBV5-4 and TRBJ2-1; D assignment may be TRBD1 or TRBD2 (7 bases each). This CDR3 has 16 residues. The ends were cut back, 4 bases at V and 6 bases at J, with 20 bases in the middle. Germline V gene sequence: CDR1 SGHNT, CDR2 YYREEE (reference sequence). CDR3 amino acids: CASSLPGQRGTNEQFF. For the CDR3, the DNA is TGTGCCAGCAGCCTTCCGGGACAGCGGGGAACCAATGAGCAGTTCTTC.

The chain carries TRBV27 and TRBJ1-4; D possibly corresponds to TRBD1 (6 bases). Between the trimmed V and J ends, which lost 6 bases and 1 base, there was a span of 12 bases. The CDR3 spans 15 residues. Germline loops: CDR1 MNHEY, CDR2 SMNVEV (reference sequence). This CDR3 reads CASRDRRGTNEKLFF. CDR3 DNA sequence: TGTGCCAGCAGGGACAGAAGAGGAACTAATGAAAAACTGTTTTTT.

This clone was picked up a small number of times. The gene calls are TRBV5-5 and TRBJ2-7; D perhaps matches TRBD1 (6 bases). The CDR3 is 15 residues long. Germline CDR1 is SGHKS and CDR2 is YYEKEE (reference sequence). V lost 4 bases to trimming and J lost 0 bases, with 14 bases between them. CDR3 amino acids: CASSAVGRGSYEQYF. The CDR3 DNA follows: TGTGCCAGCAGCGCCGTAGGCAGGGGCTCCTACGAGCAGTACTTC.

The chain combines TRBV27 with TRBJ2-1; 7 bases are shared with TRBD2. The CDR3 consists of 15 residues. Germline V gene data show CDR1 as MNHEY and CDR2 as SMNVEV (reference sequence). Trimming took 6 bases from V and 7 from J; bases not matched to a gene: 12. CDR3 DNA: TGTGCCAGCAGCCAAAGACTAGCAGTAGAGAATGAGCAGTTCTTC. It translates to CASSQRLAVENEQFF.

The V and J genes are TRBV9 and TRBJ1-4, with D perhaps TRBD1 (5 bases). V lost 4 bases to trimming and J lost 0 bases, with 16 bases between them. The length of the CDR3 is 17 residues. Germline V gene sequence: CDR1 SGDLS, CDR2 YYNGEE. The CDR3 DNA reads as TGTGCCAGCAGCCAGACCCCAGGGAGGACAACTAATGAAAAACTGTTTTTT. The encoded protein is CASSQTPGRTTNEKLFF.

The chain recombines TRBV9 with TRBJ2-1; no clear D gene. This CDR3 is built from 12 residues. The V gene's germline CDR1 is SGDLS and CDR2 YYNGEE. V was clipped by 0 bases and J by 9 bases, with 7 bases between them. The CDR3 DNA is TGTGCCAGCAGCGTAGTAGACGGTGAGCAGTTCTTC. Amino acids: CASSVVDGEQFF.

CDR3: CASSFRRPQETQYF. CDR3 bases: TGTGCCAGCAGTTTTCGGAGACCCCAAGAGACCCAGTACTTC. The chain employs TRBV28 and TRBJ2-5; D uncertain. V lost 3 bases and J lost 1, with 9 bases in between. CDR3 length: 14 residues. Germline values: CDR1 MDHEN, CDR2 SYDVKM.

Turning to this clone: One junction end disagrees with the germline gene, perhaps due to a read error. V is TRBV7-7 and J is TRBJ2-2, with a tentative D call TRBD1 (6 bases). The CDR3 totals 13 residues. Germline assignment: CDR1 SSHAT and CDR2 FNYEAQ (reference sequence). CDR3 bases: TGTGCTAGCAGCTTAAACAGGGACCGGGAGCTGTTTTTT. Translation gives CASSLNRDRELFF.

The V call is TRBV5-1, the J call TRBJ2-3; D remains unclear. The V end was cut by 0 bases, the J end by 6 bases, with 11 bases between. CDR1 SGHRS and CDR2 YFSETQ come from the germline V gene. This CDR3 region has 14 residues. The CDR3 sequence: CASSLGRPGDTQYF. The CDR3 coding sequence is TGCGCCAGCAGCTTGGGACGGCCCGGGGATACGCAGTATTTT.

V usage is TRBV7-2 and J usage is TRBJ2-3; 10 nucleotides agree with TRBD2. After removal of 1 base from V and 0 bases from J, the junction contained 1 base not matched to a gene. CDR1 is SGHTA, CDR2 FQGNSA, per germline. This CDR3 is 16 amino acids long. The DNA of the CDR3 is TGTGCCAGCAGCTTAGGACTAGCGGGTAGCACAGATACGCAGTATTTT. Its protein is CASSLGLAGSTDTQYF.